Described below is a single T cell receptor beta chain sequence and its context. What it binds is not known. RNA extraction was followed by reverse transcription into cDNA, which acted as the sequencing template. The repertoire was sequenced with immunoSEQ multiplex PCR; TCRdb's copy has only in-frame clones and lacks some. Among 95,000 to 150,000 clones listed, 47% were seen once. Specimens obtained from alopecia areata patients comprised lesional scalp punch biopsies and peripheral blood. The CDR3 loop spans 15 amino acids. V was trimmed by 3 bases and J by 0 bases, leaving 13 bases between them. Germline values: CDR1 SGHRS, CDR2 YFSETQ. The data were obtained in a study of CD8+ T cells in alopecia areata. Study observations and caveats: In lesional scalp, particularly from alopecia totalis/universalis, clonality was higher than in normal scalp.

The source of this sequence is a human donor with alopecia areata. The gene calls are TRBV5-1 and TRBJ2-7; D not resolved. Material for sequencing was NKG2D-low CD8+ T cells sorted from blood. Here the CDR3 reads CASSSAAQLSYEQYF. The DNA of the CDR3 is TGCGCCAGCAGCTCGGCCGCACAACTCTCCTACGAGCAGTACTTC.